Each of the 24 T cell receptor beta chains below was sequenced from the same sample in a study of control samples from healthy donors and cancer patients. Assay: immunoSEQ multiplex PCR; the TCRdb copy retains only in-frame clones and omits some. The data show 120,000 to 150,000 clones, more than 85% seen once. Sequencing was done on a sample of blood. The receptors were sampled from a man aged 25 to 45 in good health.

This CDR3 reads CASSEGMGTSGGIPSTDTQYF. CDR3 coding DNA: TGTGCCAGCAGTGAAGGGATGGGCACTAGCGGGGGAATTCCTAGCACAGATACGCAGTATTTT. The chain recombines TRBV2 with TRBJ2-3, with 11 bases matching TRBD2. After removal of 1 base from V and 0 bases from J, the junction contained 15 bases not matched to a gene. The CDR3 has 21 residues. Germline-derived CDR1 and CDR2 are SNHLY and FYNNEI. Looking up the rest from reference TRBV2 and TRBJ2-3 gives the full variable domain: EPEVTQTPSHQVTQMGQEVILRCVPISNHLYFYWYRQILGQKVEFLVSFYNNEISEKSEIFDDQFSVERPDGSNFTLKIRSTKLEDSAMYFCASSEGMGTSGGIPSTDTQYFGPGTRLTVL.

The CDR3 loop is CASSQGQGAGGNTIYF. DNA of the CDR3: TGCGCCAGCAGCCAAGGACAGGGGGCGGGTGGAAACACCATATATTTT. The V gene is TRBV4-1, the J gene TRBJ1-3, with 10 nucleotides matching TRBD1. The CDR3 length is 16 residues. CDR1 is MGHRA, CDR2 YSYEKL, per germline. Losses at the gene ends were 1 base for V and 3 bases for J; bases not matched to a gene: 3.

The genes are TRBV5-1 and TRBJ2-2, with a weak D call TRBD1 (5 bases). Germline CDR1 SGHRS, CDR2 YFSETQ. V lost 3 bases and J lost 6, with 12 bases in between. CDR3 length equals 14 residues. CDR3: CASSWADSSGELFF. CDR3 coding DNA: TGCGCCAGCAGCTGGGCAGACAGTTCCGGGGAGCTGTTTTTT.

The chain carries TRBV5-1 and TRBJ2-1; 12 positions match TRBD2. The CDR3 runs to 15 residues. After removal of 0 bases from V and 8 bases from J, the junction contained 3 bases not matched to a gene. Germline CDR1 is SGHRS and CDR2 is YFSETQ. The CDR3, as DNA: TGCGCCAGCAGCTTGGAACTAGCGGGGGGTGATGAGCAGTTCTTC. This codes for CASSLELAGGDEQFF.

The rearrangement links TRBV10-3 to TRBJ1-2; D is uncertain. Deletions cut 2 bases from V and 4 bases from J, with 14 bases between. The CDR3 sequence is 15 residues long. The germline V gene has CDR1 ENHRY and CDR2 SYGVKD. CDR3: CAISETKQSFYGYTF. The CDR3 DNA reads TGTGCCATCAGTGAGACCAAACAGAGCTTCTATGGCTACACCTTC.

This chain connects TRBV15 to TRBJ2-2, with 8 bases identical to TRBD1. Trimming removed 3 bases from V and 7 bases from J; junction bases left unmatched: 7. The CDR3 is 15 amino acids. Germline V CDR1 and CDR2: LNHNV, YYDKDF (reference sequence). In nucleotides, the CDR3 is TGTGCCACCAGCAGCAGGGGGCTACTCCTCGGGGAGCTGTTTTTT. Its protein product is CATSSRGLLLGELFF.

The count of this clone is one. CDR3: CATSRDRVANYNSPLHF. In DNA, the CDR3 is TGTGCCACCAGCAGAGACAGGGTTGCAAACTATAATTCACCCCTCCACTTT. This sequence joins TRBV15 and TRBJ1-6, with D perhaps TRBD1 (5 bases). CDR3 length equals 17 residues. V lost 0 bases, J lost 3 bases, and 12 bases lay in between. Germline CDR1 reads LNHNV; CDR2 reads YYDKDF (reference sequence).

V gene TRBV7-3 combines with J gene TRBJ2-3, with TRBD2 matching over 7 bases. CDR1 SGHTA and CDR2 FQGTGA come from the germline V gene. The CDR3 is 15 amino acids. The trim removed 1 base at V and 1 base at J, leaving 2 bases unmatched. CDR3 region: CASSLRLAGTDTQYF. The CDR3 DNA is TGTGCCAGCAGCTTAAGACTAGCTGGCACAGATACGCAGTATTTT.

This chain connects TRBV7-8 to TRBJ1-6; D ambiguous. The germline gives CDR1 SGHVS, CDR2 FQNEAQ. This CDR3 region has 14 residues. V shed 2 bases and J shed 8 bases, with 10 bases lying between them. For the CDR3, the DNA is TGTGCCAGCAGCTTAACGGCCGGGGATTCACCCCTCCACTTT. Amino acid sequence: CASSLTAGDSPLHF.

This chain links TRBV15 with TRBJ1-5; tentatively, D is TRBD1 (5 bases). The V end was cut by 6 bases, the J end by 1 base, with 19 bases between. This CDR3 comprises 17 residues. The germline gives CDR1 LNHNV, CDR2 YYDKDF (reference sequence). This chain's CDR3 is CATSPRAGRLSNQPQHF. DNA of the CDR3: TGTGCCACCAGTCCCCGGGCGGGGCGACTGAGCAATCAGCCCCAGCATTTT.

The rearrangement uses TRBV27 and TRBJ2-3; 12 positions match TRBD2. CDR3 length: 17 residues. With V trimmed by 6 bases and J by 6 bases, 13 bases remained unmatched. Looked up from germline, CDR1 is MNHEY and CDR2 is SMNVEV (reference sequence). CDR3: CASRPLYLAGGQDTQYF. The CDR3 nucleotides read TGTGCCAGCAGACCACTCTACCTAGCGGGGGGGCAGGATACGCAGTATTTT.

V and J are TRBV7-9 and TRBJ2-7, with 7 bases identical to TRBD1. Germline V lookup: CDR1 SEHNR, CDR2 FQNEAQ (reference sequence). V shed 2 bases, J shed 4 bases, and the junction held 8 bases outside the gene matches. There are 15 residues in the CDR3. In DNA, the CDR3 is TGTGCCAGCAGCTTACGGGACAGTATAAGGTACGAGCAGTACTTC. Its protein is CASSLRDSIRYEQYF.

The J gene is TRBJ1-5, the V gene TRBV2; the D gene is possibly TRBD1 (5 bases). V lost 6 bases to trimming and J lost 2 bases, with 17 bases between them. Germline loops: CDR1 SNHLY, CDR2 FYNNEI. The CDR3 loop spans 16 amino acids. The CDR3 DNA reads TGTGCCAGCAGGCCTGGGCAGGGTCGCGGCAATCAGCCCCAGCATTTT. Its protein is CASRPGQGRGNQPQHF.

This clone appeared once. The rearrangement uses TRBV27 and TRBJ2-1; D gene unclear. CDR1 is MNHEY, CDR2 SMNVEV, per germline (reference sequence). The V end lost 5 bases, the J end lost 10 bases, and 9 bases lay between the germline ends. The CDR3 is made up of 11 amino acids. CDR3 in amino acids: CASSVGEEQFF. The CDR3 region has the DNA TGTGCCAGCAGTGTGGGTGAGGAGCAGTTCTTC.

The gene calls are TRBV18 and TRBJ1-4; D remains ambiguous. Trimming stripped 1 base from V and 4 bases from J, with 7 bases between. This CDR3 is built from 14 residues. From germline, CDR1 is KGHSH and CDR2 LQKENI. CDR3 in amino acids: CASSPRPDNEKLFF. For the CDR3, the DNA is TGTGCCAGCTCACCACGGCCAGATAATGAAAAACTGTTTTTT.

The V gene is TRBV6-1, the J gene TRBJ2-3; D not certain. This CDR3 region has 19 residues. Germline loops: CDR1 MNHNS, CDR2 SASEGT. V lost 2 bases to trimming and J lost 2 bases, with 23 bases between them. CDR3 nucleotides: TGTGCCAGCAGTGAACCCCCTGGTACATCGGGTTTTTTCACAGATACGCAGTATTTT. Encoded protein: CASSEPPGTSGFFTDTQYF.

CDR3 bases: TGTGCCAGCAGCCAAGATCGCCCGGGGCGCAGGGGAACTGATGGCTACACCTTC. It is translated as CASSQDRPGRRGTDGYTF. The chain combines TRBV3-1 (or the pseudogene TRBV3-2) with TRBJ1-2; tentatively, D is TRBD1 (6 bases). V was shortened by 0 bases and J by 6 bases, with 23 bases between the two germline ends. The CDR3 contains 18 residues. Germline CDR1 reads LGHDT; CDR2 reads YNNKEL (reference sequence).

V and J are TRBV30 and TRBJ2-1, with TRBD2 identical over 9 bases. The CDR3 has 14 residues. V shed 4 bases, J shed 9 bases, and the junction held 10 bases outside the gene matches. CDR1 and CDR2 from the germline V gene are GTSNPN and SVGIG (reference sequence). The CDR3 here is CAWKSASGEGEQFF. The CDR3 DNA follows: TGTGCCTGGAAGTCGGCTAGCGGGGAGGGTGAGCAGTTCTTC.

The CDR3 region is CASSLGQTESNYGYTF. The CDR3 DNA reads TGTGCCAGCAGCCTGGGACAGACTGAATCTAACTATGGCTACACCTTC. This chain uses TRBV5-8 with TRBJ1-2; 7 bases align to TRBD1. The germline CDR1 and CDR2 sequences are SGHTS and YDEGEE. The CDR3 runs 16 residues. J was trimmed by 0 bases and V by 4 bases; bases with no gene match: 9.

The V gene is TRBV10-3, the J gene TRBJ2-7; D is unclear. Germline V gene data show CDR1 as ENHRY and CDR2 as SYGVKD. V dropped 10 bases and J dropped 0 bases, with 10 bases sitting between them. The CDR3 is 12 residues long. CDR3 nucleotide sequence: TGTGCCACCTCAACGTCCTCCTACGAGCAGTACTTC. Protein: CATSTSSYEQYF.

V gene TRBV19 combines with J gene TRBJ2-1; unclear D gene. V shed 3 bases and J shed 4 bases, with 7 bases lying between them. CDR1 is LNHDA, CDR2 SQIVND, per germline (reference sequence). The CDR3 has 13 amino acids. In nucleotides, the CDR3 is TGTGCCAGTAGTATGGGTGGATACAATGAGCAGTTCTTC. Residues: CASSMGGYNEQFF.

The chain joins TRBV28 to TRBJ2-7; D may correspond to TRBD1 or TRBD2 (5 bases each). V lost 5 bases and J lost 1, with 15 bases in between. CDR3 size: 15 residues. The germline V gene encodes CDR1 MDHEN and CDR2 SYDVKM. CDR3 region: CASSTSGTASYEQYF. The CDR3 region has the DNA TGTGCCAGCAGTACTTCCGGGACGGCATCCTACGAGCAGTACTTC. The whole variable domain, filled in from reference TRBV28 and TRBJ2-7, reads DVKVTQSSRYLVKRTGEKVFLECVQDMDHENMFWYRQDPGLGLRLIYFSYDVKMKEKGDIPEGYSVSREKKERFSLILESASTNQTSMYLCASSTSGTASYEQYFGPGTRLTVT.

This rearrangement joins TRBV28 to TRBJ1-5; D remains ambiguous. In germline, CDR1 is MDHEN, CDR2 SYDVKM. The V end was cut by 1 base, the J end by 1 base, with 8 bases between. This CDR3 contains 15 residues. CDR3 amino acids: CASSLSLWSNQPQHF. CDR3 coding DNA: TGTGCCAGCAGTTTATCCCTCTGGAGCAATCAGCCCCAGCATTTT.

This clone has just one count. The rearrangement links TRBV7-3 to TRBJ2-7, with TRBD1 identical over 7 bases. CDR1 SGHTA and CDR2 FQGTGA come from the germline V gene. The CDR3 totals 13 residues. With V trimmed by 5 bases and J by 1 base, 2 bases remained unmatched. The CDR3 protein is CASSPTGSYEQYF. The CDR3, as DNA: TGTGCCAGCAGCCCGACAGGGTCCTACGAGCAGTACTTC.